This passage covers 2 T cell receptor beta chains from one sample sequenced in a study of shared clonotypes between healthy human individuals. Profiled with immunoSEQ multiplex PCR; TCRdb holds only in-frame clones, not every one. Among roughly 1,500,000 clones, approximately 98.5% were seen once, and the ten largest hold 0.3% to 0.45%. Input material: naive CD4+ T cells sorted from blood. The subset: CD45RA+ positively selected. The origin of the receptors is a man under 40 in good health.

Notes on this clone: Other nucleotide sequences from this sample produce the same CDR3. The V call is TRBV19, the J call TRBJ2-3; 10 bases are a match to TRBD2. From germline, CDR1 is LNHDA and CDR2 SQIVND (reference sequence). CDR3 length: 16 residues. Trimming took 3 bases from V and 3 from J; bases not matched to a gene: 6. CDR3 residues: CASSILAGGLTDTQYF. The CDR3 DNA reads as TGTGCCAGTAGTATCTTAGCGGGAGGTCTAACAGATACGCAGTATTTT.

This chain links TRBV11-3 with TRBJ2-7, with D possibly being TRBD1 (6 bases). Germline V gene lookup returns CDR1 SGHNT and CDR2 YENEEA. This CDR3 contains 17 residues. The V end was cut by 2 bases, the J end by 4 bases, with 21 bases between. The CDR3 bases are TGTGCCAGCAGCTTACTTGAATCGGATAGGGGGTGTTACGAGCAGTACTTC. Protein: CASSLLESDRGCYEQYF.